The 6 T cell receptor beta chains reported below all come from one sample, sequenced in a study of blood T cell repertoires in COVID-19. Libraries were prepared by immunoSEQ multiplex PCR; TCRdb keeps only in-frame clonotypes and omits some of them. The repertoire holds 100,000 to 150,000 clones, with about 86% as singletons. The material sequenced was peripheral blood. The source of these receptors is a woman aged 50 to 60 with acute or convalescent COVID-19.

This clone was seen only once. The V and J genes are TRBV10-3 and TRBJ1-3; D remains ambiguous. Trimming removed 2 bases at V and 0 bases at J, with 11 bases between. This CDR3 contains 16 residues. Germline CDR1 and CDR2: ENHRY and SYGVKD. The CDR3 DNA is TGTGCCATCAGTGAGCCAGCAGGATTCTCTGGAAACACCATATATTTT. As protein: CAISEPAGFSGNTIYF.

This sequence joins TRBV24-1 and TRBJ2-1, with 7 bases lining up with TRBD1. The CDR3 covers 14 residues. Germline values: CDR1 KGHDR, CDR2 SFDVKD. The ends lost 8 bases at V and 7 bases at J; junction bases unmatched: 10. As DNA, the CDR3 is TGTGCCACCAATTGGGGACAGCCTCGGAATGAGCAGTTCTTC. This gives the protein CATNWGQPRNEQFF.

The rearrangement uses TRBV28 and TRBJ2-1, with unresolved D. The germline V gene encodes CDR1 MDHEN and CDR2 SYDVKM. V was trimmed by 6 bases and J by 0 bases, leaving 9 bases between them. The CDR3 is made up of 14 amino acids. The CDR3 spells CASSPPSSYNEQFF. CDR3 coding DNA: TGTGCCAGCAGCCCGCCGAGCTCCTACAATGAGCAGTTCTTC.

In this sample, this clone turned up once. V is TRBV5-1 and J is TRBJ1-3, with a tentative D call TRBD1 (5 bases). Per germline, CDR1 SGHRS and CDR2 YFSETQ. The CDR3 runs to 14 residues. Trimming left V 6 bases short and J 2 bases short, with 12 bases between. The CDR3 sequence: CASTTGGAGNTIYF. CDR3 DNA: TGCGCCAGCACCACTGGGGGGGCTGGAAACACCATATATTTT.

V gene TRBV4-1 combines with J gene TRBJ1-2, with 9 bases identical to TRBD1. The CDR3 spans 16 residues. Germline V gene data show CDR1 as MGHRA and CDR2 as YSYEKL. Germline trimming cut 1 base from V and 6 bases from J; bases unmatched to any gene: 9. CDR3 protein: CASSQGVGQGENGYTF. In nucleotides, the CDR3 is TGCGCCAGCAGCCAAGGGGTGGGACAGGGAGAGAATGGCTACACCTTC.

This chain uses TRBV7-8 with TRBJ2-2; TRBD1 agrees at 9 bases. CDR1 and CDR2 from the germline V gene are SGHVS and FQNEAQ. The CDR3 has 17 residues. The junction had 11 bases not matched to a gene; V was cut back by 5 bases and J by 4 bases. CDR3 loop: CASSITPDRGSTGELFF. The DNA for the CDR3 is TGTGCCAGCAGCATAACCCCGGACAGGGGAAGCACCGGGGAGCTGTTTTTT.